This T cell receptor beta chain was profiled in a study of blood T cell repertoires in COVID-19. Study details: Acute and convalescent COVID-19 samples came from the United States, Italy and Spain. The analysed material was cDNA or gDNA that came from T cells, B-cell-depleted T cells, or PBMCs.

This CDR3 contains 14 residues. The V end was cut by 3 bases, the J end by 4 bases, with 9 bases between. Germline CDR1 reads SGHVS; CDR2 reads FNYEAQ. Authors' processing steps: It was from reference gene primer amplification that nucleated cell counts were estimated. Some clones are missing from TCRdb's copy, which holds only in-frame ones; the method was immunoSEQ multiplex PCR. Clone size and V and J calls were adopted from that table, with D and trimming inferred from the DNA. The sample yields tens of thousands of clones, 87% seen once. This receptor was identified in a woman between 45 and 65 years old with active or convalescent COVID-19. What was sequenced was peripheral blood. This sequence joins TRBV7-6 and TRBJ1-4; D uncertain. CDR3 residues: CASSFSGYNEKLFF. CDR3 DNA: TGTGCCAGCAGCTTCTCAGGATATAATGAAAAACTGTTTTTT.